Below, 26 T cell receptor beta chains from the same sample are listed, as sequenced in a study of CD8 T cells in Susac syndrome. Reverse transcription of 0.5 to 1 ug RNA used random hexamers. TCRdb analysed the immunoSEQ multiplex PCR reads with MiXCR anew, one entry per CDR3 protein. The repertoire holds tens of thousands of distinct CDR3 sequences, roughly 94% seen once, with about 0.3% in the top ten. The source material was CD8+ T cells from PBMCs. Source of these receptors: a human donor in good health.

The V gene is TRBV3-1, the J gene TRBJ2-1; 7 nucleotides match TRBD2. The J segment lost 10 bases and the V segment lost 1 base, leaving 7 bases of the junction unmatched. Germline assignment: CDR1 LGHDT and CDR2 YNNKEL (reference sequence). This CDR3 has 14 residues. The CDR3 loop reads CASSQVFGGGEQFF. The CDR3 DNA is TGTGCCAGCAGCCAAGTTTTCGGGGGAGGGGAGCAGTTCTTC.

For the CDR3, the DNA is TGTGCCAGCTCTCGGAGCGGGGGACTCATTCCCGACAATGAGCAGTTCTTC. This gives the protein CASSRSGGLIPDNEQFF. This chain uses TRBV7-6 with TRBJ2-1, with 8 bases aligning to TRBD2. V dropped 8 bases and J dropped 5; count of bases not matched to a gene: 17. The germline V gene encodes CDR1 SGHVS and CDR2 FNYEAQ. The CDR3 totals 17 residues.

This sequence joins TRBV4-1 and TRBJ2-4, with a possible D match to TRBD2 (6 bases). CDR3 length: 17 amino acids. V lost 4 bases to trimming and J lost 8 bases, with 24 bases between them. In germline, CDR1 is MGHRA, CDR2 YSYEKL. CDR3 nucleotide sequence: TGCGCCAGCAGCCCCGGGGATCTTACGGAGGGTACACACATTCAGTACTTC. Its translation: CASSPGDLTEGTHIQYF.

The V and J genes are TRBV28 and TRBJ2-3, with D possibly being TRBD2 (5 bases). The V gene's germline CDR1 is MDHEN and CDR2 SYDVKM. Between the trimmed V and J ends, which lost 7 bases and 2 bases, there was a span of 16 bases. The CDR3 is made up of 15 amino acids. The CDR3 is CASIPSRRVTDTQYF. In DNA form, the CDR3 reads TGTGCCAGCATTCCGAGCCGGCGGGTCACAGATACGCAGTATTTT.

This chain uses TRBV7-9 with TRBJ2-7, with D tentatively TRBD2 (6 bases). CDR1 SEHNR and CDR2 FQNEAQ come from the germline V gene (reference sequence). The germline V and J ends were trimmed by 11 bases and 0 bases, with 8 bases remaining between them. The CDR3 covers 11 residues. The CDR3 loop reads CAGGSSYEQYF. Written as DNA, the CDR3 is TGTGCCGGGGGGAGCTCCTACGAGCAGTACTTC. The full variable domain, its missing parts supplied by reference TRBV7-9 and TRBJ2-7, is DTGVSQNPRHKITKRGQNVTFRCDPISEHNRLYWYRQTLGQGPEFLTYFQNEAQLEKSRLLSDRFSAERPKGSFSTLEIQRTEQGDSAMYLCAGGSSYEQYFGPGTRLTVT.

The J gene is TRBJ2-3, the V gene TRBV9; D remains unclear. Germline CDR1 SGDLS, CDR2 YYNGEE. The CDR3 length is 14 residues. Trimming removed 0 bases from V and 2 bases from J, with 7 bases in between. For the CDR3, the DNA is TGTGCCAGCAGCGTAGCACTCAACACAGATACGCAGTATTTT. Residues: CASSVALNTDTQYF.

The chain links TRBV3-1 to TRBJ2-1, with unresolved D. Germline V gene lookup returns CDR1 LGHDT and CDR2 YNNKEL (reference sequence). V gave up 3 bases and J gave up 2 bases, with 11 bases separating them. CDR3 length equals 15 residues. This chain's CDR3 is CASSHGVDPYNEQFF. CDR3 nucleotide sequence: TGTGCCAGCAGCCACGGTGTAGACCCCTACAATGAGCAGTTCTTC.

The chain couples TRBV5-1 to TRBJ1-1; D not certain. Per germline, CDR1 SGHRS and CDR2 YFSETQ. Trimming removed 2 bases at V and 0 bases at J, with 8 bases between. CDR3 length: 14 residues. The CDR3 nucleotides are TGCGCCAGCAGCTTCCGGACGGTGAACACTGAAGCTTTCTTT. This encodes CASSFRTVNTEAFF.

The CDR3 loop is CATQREFGNQPQHF. The CDR3 DNA is TGTGCCACACAACGGGAGTTCGGCAATCAGCCCCAGCATTTT. The J gene is TRBJ1-5, the V gene TRBV5-4; D gene unclear. Between the trimmed V and J ends, which lost 9 bases and 2 bases, there was a span of 15 bases. This CDR3 is built from 14 residues. From germline, CDR1 is SGHNT and CDR2 YYREEE (reference sequence).

The CDR3 protein is CASSQPPGPQRALFF. The DNA of the CDR3 is TGCGCCAGCAGCCAACCCCCGGGACCACAAAGGGCACTGTTTTTT. The J gene is TRBJ1-4, the V gene TRBV4-1, with a tentative D call TRBD1 (5 bases). Deletions cut 2 bases from V and 13 bases from J, with 20 bases between. Germline V gene data show CDR1 as MGHRA and CDR2 as YSYEKL. The CDR3 totals 15 residues.

V is TRBV27 and J is TRBJ2-7; maybe TRBD1 (6 bases). Germline assignment: CDR1 MNHEY and CDR2 SMNVEV (reference sequence). Trimming left V 3 bases short and J 3 bases short, with 18 bases between. The CDR3 covers 16 residues. CDR3 DNA sequence: TGTGCCAGCAGTTTCCCGACAGGAGGACCCTACTACGAGCAGTACTTC. It yields the protein CASSFPTGGPYYEQYF.

V is TRBV19 and J is TRBJ2-1, with 11 bases identical to TRBD2. From germline, CDR1 is LNHDA and CDR2 SQIVND (reference sequence). V lost 5 bases and J lost 7; bases outside the gene matches: 13. This CDR3 contains 17 residues. CDR3 coding DNA: TGTGCCAGTAGTCCGGGAGCCGGGACTAGCGGTTTGAATGAGCAGTTCTTC. Translating gives CASSPGAGTSGLNEQFF. The full variable domain, its missing parts supplied by reference TRBV19 and TRBJ2-1, is DGGITQSPKYLFRKEGQNVTLSCEQNLNHDAMYWYRQDPGQGLRLIYYSQIVNDFQKGDIAEGYSVSREKKESFPLTVTSAQKNPTAFYLCASSPGAGTSGLNEQFFGPGTRLTVL.

The chain carries TRBV12-3 or TRBV12-4 and TRBJ2-6; possible D gene TRBD1, 5 bases. The CDR3 length is 15 residues. The ends were cut back, 3 bases at V and 4 bases at J, with 10 bases in the middle. In nucleotides, the CDR3 is TGTGCCAGCAGTTTTAGGGGTTCCGGGGCCAACGTCCTGACTTTC. This encodes CASSFRGSGANVLTF.

The chain uses TRBV4-3 and TRBJ2-7; 9 bases match TRBD1. Germline V lookup: CDR1 LGHNA, CDR2 YSLEER. The length of the CDR3 is 15 residues. The junction had 7 bases not matched to a gene; V was cut back by 4 bases and J by 3 bases. Here the CDR3 DNA reads TGCGCCAGCAGCCCGTGGACAGGGGCGGACTACGAGCAGTACTTC. This encodes CASSPWTGADYEQYF.

The gene calls are TRBV15 and TRBJ2-1; TRBD1 matches at 9 bases. J was trimmed by 1 base and V by 8 bases; bases with no gene match: 6. The CDR3 runs 15 residues. CDR1 LNHNV and CDR2 YYDKDF come from the germline V gene (reference sequence). This CDR3 is CATGQGPGSYNEQFF. The CDR3 coding sequence is TGTGCCACCGGACAGGGGCCTGGGTCCTACAATGAGCAGTTCTTC.

The rearrangement uses TRBV27 and TRBJ2-1, with 10 bases fitting TRBD2. The CDR3 consists of 15 residues. Trimming at V came to 4 bases and at J to 7 bases, leaving 7 bases not matched to a gene. Germline V lookup: CDR1 MNHEY, CDR2 SMNVEV (reference sequence). The CDR3: CASSWTSGWGNEQFF. CDR3 in DNA: TGTGCCAGCAGTTGGACTAGCGGCTGGGGTAATGAGCAGTTCTTC.

This chain connects TRBV6-2 or TRBV6-3 to TRBJ2-2; 7 bases fit TRBD2. From germline, CDR1 is MNHEY and CDR2 SVGEGT. This CDR3 has 16 residues. V shed 6 bases and J 2 bases; nucleotides not matched to a gene: 9. The CDR3 nucleotides read TGTGCCAGCAGAGTCTCAGCGGGGATTAACACCGGGGAGCTGTTTTTT. Encoded protein: CASRVSAGINTGELFF.

The chain carries TRBV27 and TRBJ2-1; tentative D call: TRBD1 (6 bases). The CDR3 extends over 15 amino acids. CDR1 is MNHEY and CDR2 is SMNVEV in the germline V gene (reference sequence). V gave up 6 bases and J gave up 0 bases, with 12 bases separating them. DNA for the CDR3: TGTGCCAGCAGCCCTACAGGGAGCTCCTACAATGAGCAGTTCTTC. Its translation: CASSPTGSSYNEQFF.

This clonotype was counted once. The chain is built from TRBV12-5 and TRBJ2-7, with D hard to call. The germline CDR1 and CDR2 sequences are LGHNT and FRNRAP. Deletions cut 7 bases from V and 7 bases from J, with 11 bases between. The CDR3 is 11 amino acids. The CDR3 region is CASASSLEQYF. For the CDR3, the DNA is TGTGCTAGTGCCTCTTCCCTGGAGCAGTACTTC.

The CDR3 loop reads CASSFQGATGELFF. The CDR3 DNA reads as TGTGCCAGCAGTTTCCAGGGGGCAACCGGGGAGCTGTTTTTT. V and J are TRBV28 and TRBJ2-2; 8 positions agree with TRBD1. The V segment lost 3 bases and the J segment 5 bases; nucleotides outside the gene matches: 2. The length of the CDR3 is 14 residues. Germline V gene sequence: CDR1 MDHEN, CDR2 SYDVKM.

This clonotype appeared once. The rearrangement joins TRBV12-3 or TRBV12-4 to TRBJ2-3, with TRBD1 matching 10 bases. V was clipped by 6 bases and J by 4 bases; unmatched bases: 10. This CDR3 comprises 16 residues. CDR3 coding DNA: TGTGCCAGCAGATTCCGGGACAGGGGTTTTGCAGATACGCAGTATTTT. This encodes CASRFRDRGFADTQYF.

The chain has TRBV28 and TRBJ2-7; TRBD1 is a possible D gene (5 bases). With 5 bases removed from V and 4 bases from J, the gap between germline ends came to 15 bases. The CDR3 totals 14 residues. Germline V gene sequence: CDR1 MDHEN, CDR2 SYDVKM. This CDR3 reads CASSVRTRLYEQYV. Here the CDR3 DNA reads TGTGCCAGCAGTGTAAGGACACGCCTATACGAGCAGTACGTC.

The table lists this clonotype with a count of one. J is TRBJ1-5 and V is TRBV6-5; D is unclear. Trimming cost V 2 bases and J 4 bases, with 3 bases left between them. The CDR3 runs to 12 residues. CDR1 and CDR2 (germline): MNHEY, SVGAGI. This chain's CDR3 is CASSYENQPQHF. CDR3 nucleotides: TGTGCCAGCAGTTACGAGAATCAGCCCCAGCATTTT.

The gene calls are TRBV11-2 and TRBJ1-1; TRBD1 agrees at 7 bases. The CDR3 contains 14 residues. Trimming at V came to 5 bases and at J to 5 bases, leaving 8 bases not matched to a gene. The germline CDR1 and CDR2 sequences are SGHAT and FQNNGV. The CDR3 loop is CASSGEGAGTEAFF. CDR3 nucleotide sequence: TGTGCCAGCAGCGGCGAGGGGGCAGGGACTGAAGCTTTCTTT.

The chain joins TRBV3-1 to TRBJ2-5; the match to TRBD2 covers 7 bases. The CDR3 has 16 residues. With V trimmed by 1 base and J by 2 bases, 7 bases remained unmatched. The germline gives CDR1 LGHDT, CDR2 YNNKEL (reference sequence). CDR3 DNA sequence: TGTGCCAGCAGCCAAGTAGGAGCGGGGTCTCAAGAGACCCAGTACTTC. Its protein is CASSQVGAGSQETQYF.

The count of this clonotype is one. V is TRBV7-3 and J is TRBJ2-6, with D uncertain. Trimming removed 3 bases from V and 4 bases from J, with 4 bases in between. The CDR3 sequence is 13 residues long. Germline V CDR1 and CDR2: SGHTA, FQGTGA. CDR3 nucleotides: TGTGCCAGCAGCTTCCCCGGGGCCAACGTCCTGACTTTC. This encodes CASSFPGANVLTF.